These 22 T cell receptor beta chains were all obtained from the same sample, sequenced in a study of Graves' ophthalmopathy and Graves' hyperthyroidism. Amplification of TCR beta CDR3 regions used RNA transcripts. Second-round multiplex PCR followed a first-round RT-PCR using HTBI primers. MiXCR, run by TCRdb on the multiplex PCR reads, gives a single entry per CDR3 protein. The data show almost 400,000 distinct CDR3 sequences, about 16% seen once. The sequencing input was peripheral blood. Source of these receptors: a woman between 18 and 30 years old with Graves' ophthalmopathy.

This clonotype was seen repeatedly, ten times or more. The CDR3 DNA reads TGTGCCAGCTCACCTTTCGTGACTAGCGGGGACGAGCAGTACTTC. The encoded protein is CASSPFVTSGDEQYF. V is TRBV18 and J is TRBJ2-7; 11 nucleotides line up with TRBD2. CDR1 is KGHSH and CDR2 is LQKENI in the germline V gene. With V trimmed by 3 bases and J by 5 bases, 6 bases remained unmatched. The CDR3 has 15 amino acids.

There are many counts of this clonotype. This chain uses TRBV7-2 with TRBJ1-1, with a possible D match to TRBD1 (5 bases). Trimming cost V 8 bases and J 7 bases, with 20 bases left between them. This CDR3 contains 14 residues. CDR1 SGHTA and CDR2 FQGNSA come from the germline V gene. This chain's CDR3 is CASDRRQGVVEAFF. The CDR3 DNA follows: TGTGCCAGCGACCGGCGGCAGGGCGTAGTTGAAGCTTTCTTT.

This clonotype has a count of ten or more. The V and J genes are TRBV30 and TRBJ1-6, with 7 bases lining up with TRBD1. V shed 3 bases and J 7 bases; nucleotides not matched to a gene: 9. CDR1 GTSNPN and CDR2 SVGIG come from the germline V gene (reference sequence). The CDR3 consists of 15 residues. The CDR3 coding sequence is TGTGCCTGGAGGGAACAGGGGATGAGAAATTCACCCCTCCACTTT. Amino acids: CAWREQGMRNSPLHF.

This clonotype appeared many times. The chain links TRBV5-1 to TRBJ2-2; TRBD1 aligns across 7 bases. The CDR3 loop spans 14 amino acids. Looked up from germline, CDR1 is SGHRS and CDR2 is YFSETQ. Unmatched junction bases numbered 5, after V lost 6 bases and J lost 3 bases. The CDR3 DNA sequence: TGCGCCAGCAATCCGGGACAGCACACCGGGGAGCTGTTTTTT. It codes for CASNPGQHTGELFF.

This clonotype was detected many times. The chain combines TRBV6-1 with TRBJ1-5; the D is unclear. V was pared by 3 bases and J by 2 bases, with 14 bases between. The CDR3 totals 16 residues. CDR1 and CDR2 (germline): MNHNS, SASEGT. The CDR3 nucleotides are TGTGCCAGCAGTGATTACGGGGTATACGGCAATCAGCCCCAGCATTTT. This encodes CASSDYGVYGNQPQHF.

Ten or more counts support this clonotype. The chain recombines TRBV6-2 or TRBV6-3 with TRBJ2-7, with TRBD2 matching over 7 bases. The V and J ends lost 7 bases and 0 bases, in that order; junction bases with no gene match: 9. The germline gives CDR1 MNHEY, CDR2 SVGEGT. The CDR3 consists of 15 residues. CDR3 loop: CASTVSGFVSYEQYF. CDR3 DNA sequence: TGTGCCAGCACCGTTAGCGGGTTTGTCTCCTACGAGCAGTACTTC.

This clonotype was detected ten times or more. This rearrangement joins TRBV6-2 or TRBV6-3 to TRBJ1-5, with D possibly matching TRBD1 (5 bases). Germline V gene sequence: CDR1 MNHEY, CDR2 SVGEGT. CDR3 size: 14 residues. V gave up 6 bases and J gave up 4 bases, with 13 bases separating them. CDR3 residues: CASRRGRLNQPQHF. CDR3 nucleotides: TGTGCCAGCAGACGGGGACGATTAAATCAGCCCCAGCATTTT.

This clonotype was recorded at least ten times. In DNA, the CDR3 is TGTGCCAGCAGTTCTTATCATGGCTACACCTTC. This sequence encodes CASSSYHGYTF. The chain links TRBV28 to TRBJ1-2; D is unresolved. The CDR3 is 11 residues long. Germline CDR1 is MDHEN and CDR2 is SYDVKM. Trimming removed 4 bases at V and 6 bases at J, with 6 bases between.

This clonotype came up once. This may come from a read error, since a much larger clone is one base off. The chain recombines TRBV2 with TRBJ2-5; D remains unclear. V was cut by 4 bases and J by 5 bases, with 11 bases left in between. The germline CDR1 and CDR2 sequences are SNHLY and FYNNEI. The CDR3 extends over 13 amino acids. The CDR3 DNA is TGTGCCAGCAGTGGAGTAATCAGGGAGACCCAGTACTTC. The encoded protein is CASSGVIRETQYF.

This clonotype was seen repeatedly, ten times or more. The rearrangement uses TRBV28 and TRBJ1-1, with a possible D match to TRBD1 (5 bases). Trimming left V 4 bases short and J 1 base short, with 16 bases between. The CDR3 contains 16 residues. Germline values: CDR1 MDHEN, CDR2 SYDVKM. Written as DNA, the CDR3 is TGTGCCAGCAGTTGGGGGAGAGACAGACCGAACACTGAAGCTTTCTTT. It yields the protein CASSWGRDRPNTEAFF. Full variable domain (missing parts from reference TRBV28 and TRBJ1-1): DVKVTQSSRYLVKRTGEKVFLECVQDMDHENMFWYRQDPGLGLRLIYFSYDVKMKEKGDIPEGYSVSREKKERFSLILESASTNQTSMYLCASSWGRDRPNTEAFFGQGTRLTVV.

In this sample, this clonotype turned up a few times. The genes are TRBV29-1 and TRBJ2-5; 10 positions match TRBD2. The end of the DNA is better explained by TRBJ2-7, so the J call may be wrong. The CDR3 has 15 amino acids. The germline V gene encodes CDR1 SQVTM and CDR2 ANQGSEA. This CDR3 is CSVESPSGRPNEQYF. Here the CDR3 DNA reads TGCAGCGTTGAATCGCCTAGCGGGAGACCCAACGAGCAGTACTTC.

This clonotype was counted between two and nine times. The chain links TRBV7-2 to TRBJ1-6; TRBD1 matches at 7 bases. The CDR3 contains 15 residues. V lost 6 bases to trimming and J lost 7 bases; unmatched junction nucleotides: 9. The germline gives CDR1 SGHTA, CDR2 FQGNSA. The CDR3 reads CASRPGGGNNSPLHF. The CDR3 nucleotides read TGTGCCAGCAGGCCAGGGGGGGGGAACAATTCACCCCTCCACTTT.

This chain connects TRBV28 to TRBJ2-7; 7 nucleotides match TRBD1. The germline CDR1 and CDR2 sequences are MDHEN and SYDVKM. The trim removed 7 bases at V and 3 bases at J, leaving 9 bases unmatched. The CDR3 is 14 amino acids. DNA of the CDR3: TGTGCCAGCACCCCGGACAGGCCAAACTACGAGCAGTACTTC. Its protein product is CASTPDRPNYEQYF.

This clonotype was seen ten or more times. The gene calls are TRBV7-8 and TRBJ1-2; 8 bases agree with TRBD1. The CDR3 is 13 residues long. The V and J ends lost 4 bases and 8 bases, in that order; junction bases with no gene match: 6. The germline CDR1 and CDR2 sequences are SGHVS and FQNEAQ. DNA for the CDR3: TGTGCCAGCAGCTCTGACAGGGGTGTCGGCTACACCTTC. Its translation: CASSSDRGVGYTF.

This clonotype was seen ten or more times. The chain links TRBV28 to TRBJ1-2, with 10 nucleotides matching TRBD1. The CDR3 contains 15 residues. In germline, CDR1 is MDHEN, CDR2 SYDVKM. Trimming removed 10 bases from V and 3 bases from J; junction bases left unmatched: 11. This CDR3 is CATPRQGAVHYGYTF. The CDR3 DNA is TGTGCCACACCTCGACAGGGGGCGGTCCACTATGGCTACACCTTC.

There are many counts of this clonotype. V gene TRBV6-2 or TRBV6-3 combines with J gene TRBJ1-1; D not certain. V was shortened by 6 bases and J by 3 bases, with 11 bases between the two germline ends. The CDR3 is 13 residues long. Germline assignment: CDR1 MNHEY and CDR2 SVGEGT. The CDR3 region is CASSIAPHTEAFF. The CDR3 DNA reads TGTGCCAGCAGCATCGCCCCTCACACTGAAGCTTTCTTT.

This clonotype appeared many times. J is TRBJ1-5 and V is TRBV15; no firm D call. CDR3 length: 14 amino acids. Trimming cost V 6 bases and J 7 bases, with 16 bases left between them. Germline CDR1 LNHNV, CDR2 YYDKDF (reference sequence). For the CDR3, the DNA is TGTGCCACCAGTCAGCGAACTTTTAACCAGCCCCAGCATTTT. This gives the protein CATSQRTFNQPQHF.

This clonotype was observed many times. This chain uses TRBV19 with TRBJ1-5, with D hard to call. The CDR3 consists of 13 residues. V lost 7 bases and J 1 base, leaving 8 bases between the germline ends. Germline assignment: CDR1 LNHDA and CDR2 SQIVND (reference sequence). The DNA for the CDR3 is TGTGCCAGTACCCCAGACAGCAATCAGCCCCAGCATTTT. Protein: CASTPDSNQPQHF.

This clonotype was picked up many times. The chain has TRBV6-2 or TRBV6-3 and TRBJ2-7; D could derive from TRBD1 or TRBD2 (7 bases each). Trimming pared 8 bases from V and 3 bases from J, leaving 20 bases between. CDR3 length: 15 residues. CDR1 MNHEY and CDR2 SVGEGT come from the germline V gene. CDR3 nucleotide sequence: TGTGCCAGCCGGGGGAGGGACAGTCGTATCTACGAGCAGTACTTC. It specifies CASRGRDSRIYEQYF.

This clonotype was detected many times. This chain uses TRBV5-4 with TRBJ1-5, with TRBD1 matching over 10 bases. Germline V gene sequence: CDR1 SGHNT, CDR2 YYREEE (reference sequence). The V and J ends lost 2 bases and 15 bases, in that order; junction bases with no gene match: 17. This CDR3 region has 16 residues. DNA of the CDR3: TGTGCCAGCAGCTTTGACAGGGGGCAGAGGGGAGCCGATTGGCATTTT. It specifies CASSFDRGQRGADWHF.

J is TRBJ2-5 and V is TRBV12-3 or TRBV12-4, with 9 bases aligning to TRBD2. Trimming removed 6 bases from V and 5 bases from J; junction bases left unmatched: 10. This CDR3 spans 15 amino acids. The CDR3 nucleotides are TGTGCCAGCAGCACCCCTAGTAGCGGGAGTGAGACCCAGTACTTC. This translates into CASSTPSSGSETQYF.

This clonotype was found many times. The chain recombines TRBV20-1 with TRBJ1-2, with 8 bases identical to TRBD1. Per germline, CDR1 DFQATT and CDR2 SNEGSKA (reference sequence). V gave up 5 bases and J gave up 6 bases; unmatched junction bases: 14. The CDR3 length is 15 residues. CDR3 nucleotides: TGCAGTGCTCGGGGACAGGACGCGTTTGGAGATGGCTACACCTTC. This sequence encodes CSARGQDAFGDGYTF.